This T cell receptor beta chain was recorded in a study of cytomegalovirus exposure and HLA in healthy donors. Study-level results: Upon later analysis, HLA-associated TCR beta chains proved more clonally expanded than other, equally common chains.

Regarding this clone: Antigen specificity is unknown.

Primers included in the PCR were 60 Vbeta and 13 Jbeta primers. This table comes from immunoSEQ multiplex PCR, and its TCRdb copy is limited to in-frame clones, with some not included. In the table there are about 240,000 clones, 70% to 90% of which are singletons. V lost 3 bases and J lost 9, with 19 bases in between. This CDR3 is built from 15 residues. Per germline, CDR1 SGHNT and CDR2 YYREEE (reference sequence). The chain couples TRBV5-4 to TRBJ1-5; tentative D call: TRBD1 (5 bases). The TCR comes from a girl aged 2-10 years in good health and CMV-seronegative. Sample: PBMCs. CDR3 nucleotide sequence: TGTGCCAGCAGCTCGGGAGGAGGGGAAGGAGGGCCCCAGCATTTT. Amino acid sequence: CASSSGGGEGGPQHF.